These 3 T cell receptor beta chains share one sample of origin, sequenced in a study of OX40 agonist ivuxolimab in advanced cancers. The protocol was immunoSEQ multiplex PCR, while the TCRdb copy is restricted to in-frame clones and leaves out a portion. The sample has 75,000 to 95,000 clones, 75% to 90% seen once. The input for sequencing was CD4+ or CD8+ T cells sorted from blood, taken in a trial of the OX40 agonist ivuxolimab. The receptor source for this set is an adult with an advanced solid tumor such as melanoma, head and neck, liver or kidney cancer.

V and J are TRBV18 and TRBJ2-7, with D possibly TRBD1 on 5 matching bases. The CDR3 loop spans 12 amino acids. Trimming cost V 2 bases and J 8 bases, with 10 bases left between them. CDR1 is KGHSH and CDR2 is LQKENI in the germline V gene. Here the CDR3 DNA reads TGTGCCAGCTCACCAAAGGGGATACAGCAGTACGTC. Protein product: CASSPKGIQQYV.

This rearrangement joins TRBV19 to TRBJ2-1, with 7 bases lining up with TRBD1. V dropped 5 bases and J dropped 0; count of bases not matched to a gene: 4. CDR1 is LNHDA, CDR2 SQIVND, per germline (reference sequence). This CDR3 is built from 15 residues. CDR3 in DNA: TGTGCCAGTAGTTACAGGGGTCTCTCCTACAATGAGCAGTTCTTC. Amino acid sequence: CASSYRGLSYNEQFF. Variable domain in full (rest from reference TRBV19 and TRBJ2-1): DGGITQSPKYLFRKEGQNVTLSCEQNLNHDAMYWYRQDPGQGLRLIYYSQIVNDFQKGDIAEGYSVSREKKESFPLTVTSAQKNPTAFYLCASSYRGLSYNEQFFGPGTRLTVL.

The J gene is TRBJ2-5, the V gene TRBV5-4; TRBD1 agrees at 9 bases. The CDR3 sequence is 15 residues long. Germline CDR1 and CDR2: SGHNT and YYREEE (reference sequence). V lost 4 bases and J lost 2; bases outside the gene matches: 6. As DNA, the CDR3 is TGTGCCAGCAGCGCGGGACAGGGAGGGCAAGAGACCCAGTACTTC. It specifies CASSAGQGGQETQYF.